These 5 T cell receptor beta chains came from one sample sequenced in a study of cytomegalovirus exposure and HLA in healthy donors. 13 Jbeta primers and 60 Vbeta primers were used for the PCR. Clones were read by immunoSEQ multiplex PCR, and TCRdb kept only the in-frame ones, dropping some. The table records roughly 120,000 clones, about 72% of them present only once. The sample consisted of PBMCs. Receptor source: a man over 45 in good health and CMV-seropositive.

This clone appeared a single time. V gene TRBV5-1 combines with J gene TRBJ1-1; D is unresolved. Germline V lookup: CDR1 SGHRS, CDR2 YFSETQ. This CDR3 is 15 amino acids long. Deletions cut 5 bases from V and 0 bases from J, with 14 bases between. CDR3 residues: CASSFGLLLNTEAFF. In DNA, the CDR3 is TGCGCCAGCAGTTTCGGACTGCTCCTGAACACTGAAGCTTTCTTT.

The chain uses TRBV11-2 and TRBJ2-7, with D hard to call. V was trimmed by 0 bases and J by 2 bases, leaving 2 bases between them. The CDR3 contains 12 residues. Germline V CDR1 and CDR2: SGHAT, FQNNGV. CDR3 region: CASSLDTYEQYF. The CDR3 DNA reads as TGTGCCAGCAGCTTAGACACCTACGAGCAGTACTTC.

The gene calls are TRBV9 and TRBJ2-1, with D possibly matching TRBD1 (6 bases). Trimming took off 3 bases at V and 9 bases at J, with 28 bases between the two ends. Germline CDR1 SGDLS, CDR2 YYNGEE. CDR3 size: 18 residues. The CDR3 nucleotides read TGTGCCAGCAGCGCCATAGGGGGAGTGAGGGAAGACAATGTTGAGCAGTTCTTC. This sequence encodes CASSAIGGVREDNVEQFF.

This chain connects TRBV19 to TRBJ1-2; D ambiguous. Trimming removed 3 bases at V and 8 bases at J, with 7 bases between. The CDR3 has 11 amino acids. The germline CDR1 and CDR2 sequences are LNHDA and SQIVND (reference sequence). CDR3 protein: CASSMSSGYTF. In DNA form, the CDR3 reads TGTGCCAGTAGTATGTCCTCGGGCTACACCTTC.

The V call is TRBV13, the J call TRBJ2-2; possibly TRBD2 for D (6 bases). The CDR3 sequence is 16 residues long. Per the germline V gene, CDR1 is PRHDT and CDR2 is FYEKMQ (reference sequence). V gave up 6 bases and J gave up 0 bases, with 14 bases separating them. CDR3 DNA sequence: TGTGCCAGCAGGCACCCGACGGGAGCGAACACCGGGGAGCTGTTTTTT. Translated, it gives CASRHPTGANTGELFF.